These 17 T cell receptor beta chains were sequenced from one sample in a study of beta chain features in type 1 diabetes. Every bit of the isolated RNA underwent reverse transcription, so sequencing read expressed TCRB transcripts. Libraries were prepared by immunoSEQ multiplex PCR; TCRdb keeps only in-frame clonotypes and omits some of them. Among about 620,000 clones, around a sixth were seen once, and the ten largest hold under 0.095%. The sequencing input was naive CD4+ T cells from blood. The origin of the receptors is a man in his late teens or twenties in good health.

This clone turned up a few times. The rearrangement links TRBV18 to TRBJ2-7; D is possibly TRBD2 (5 bases). The V end lost 1 base, the J end lost 0 bases, and 10 bases lay between the germline ends. CDR1 is KGHSH, CDR2 LQKENI, per germline. The CDR3 is 15 amino acids. The CDR3: CASSPRIGSSYEQYF. The CDR3 bases are TGTGCCAGCTCACCACGGATAGGGAGCTCCTACGAGCAGTACTTC.

This chain connects TRBV19 to TRBJ2-7; 9 positions match TRBD1. V was pared by 9 bases and J by 2 bases, with 8 bases of the junction left unmatched. Germline V gives CDR1 LNHDA, CDR2 SQIVND (reference sequence). The CDR3 is made up of 14 amino acids. CDR3 region: CASRRTGETYEQYF. The CDR3 nucleotides are TGTGCCAGCAGGAGGACAGGGGAGACCTACGAGCAGTACTTC.

This clone was counted only a few times. Other DNA sequences from this sample encode an identical CDR3 as well. The J gene is TRBJ1-5, the V gene TRBV7-2; TRBD1 agrees at 8 bases. The CDR3 consists of 14 residues. CDR1 and CDR2 from the germline V gene are SGHTA and FQGNSA. V lost 5 bases to trimming and J lost 7 bases; unmatched junction nucleotides: 7. CDR3 amino acids: CASSPDRGGQPQHF. Written as DNA, the CDR3 is TGTGCCAGCAGCCCTGACAGGGGTGGACAGCCCCAGCATTTT.

The chain combines TRBV18 with TRBJ1-2; D uncertain. V lost 2 bases, J lost 2 bases, and 15 bases lay in between. Germline loops: CDR1 KGHSH, CDR2 LQKENI. This CDR3 spans 16 amino acids. CDR3 DNA sequence: TGTGCCAGCTCACCAGAGCGCCAGGTTGGAAACTATGGCTACACCTTC. It codes for CASSPERQVGNYGYTF.

The chain combines TRBV19 with TRBJ1-6; 7 bases fit TRBD1. This CDR3 has 16 amino acids. The V and J ends lost 6 bases and 12 bases, in that order; junction bases with no gene match: 17. CDR1 and CDR2 from the germline V gene are LNHDA and SQIVND (reference sequence). CDR3: CASSLKAGTAVGPLHF. CDR3 sequence (DNA): TGTGCCAGTAGCCTTAAAGCCGGGACAGCCGTAGGACCCCTCCACTTT.

The rearrangement joins TRBV9 to TRBJ1-3; no clear D. Germline V gene lookup returns CDR1 SGDLS and CDR2 YYNGEE. There are 10 residues in the CDR3. The V end lost 3 bases, the J end lost 5 bases, and 0 bases lay between the germline ends. The CDR3 nucleotides read TGTGCCAGCAGCGGAAACACCATATATTTT. Translation: CASSGNTIYF. The whole variable domain, remainder taken from reference TRBV9 and TRBJ1-3, is DSGVTQTPKHLITATGQRVTLRCSPRSGDLSVYWYQQSLDQGLQFLIQYYNGEERAKGNILERFSAQQFPDLHSELNLSSLELGDSALYFCASSGNTIYFGEGSWLTVV.

The chain links TRBV6-5 to TRBJ2-1; 12 bases align to TRBD2. The CDR3 covers 15 residues. Germline CDR1 reads MNHEY; CDR2 reads SVGAGI. J gave up 4 bases and V 5 bases, and 3 bases lay outside the gene matches. The CDR3 is CASSLTSGSYNEQFF. The CDR3, as DNA: TGTGCCAGCAGTCTGACTAGCGGGAGTTACAATGAGCAGTTCTTC.

The chain employs TRBV5-1 and TRBJ2-1; 11 bases are shared with TRBD1. Germline CDR1 is SGHRS and CDR2 is YFSETQ. This CDR3 spans 16 amino acids. The ends lost 4 bases at V and 5 bases at J; junction bases unmatched: 8. Written as DNA, the CDR3 is TGCGCCAGCAGCCCACCGAGGACAGGGGGCCACAATGAGCAGTTCTTC. Its protein is CASSPPRTGGHNEQFF.

The J gene is TRBJ1-4, the V gene TRBV13, with a tentative D call TRBD1 (6 bases). The CDR3 is 17 amino acids. Trimming took off 1 base at V and 4 bases at J, with 16 bases between the two ends. CDR1 and CDR2 (germline): PRHDT, FYEKMQ (reference sequence). This CDR3 is CASSLVGRGTNNEKLFF. The DNA for the CDR3 is TGTGCCAGCAGCTTAGTGGGCAGGGGTACGAATAATGAAAAACTGTTTTTT.

This chain links TRBV5-1 with TRBJ2-5; D is unclear. Germline-derived CDR1 and CDR2 are SGHRS and YFSETQ. V gave up 3 bases and J gave up 7 bases, with 13 bases separating them. There are 13 residues in the CDR3. The CDR3 nucleotides read TGCGCCAGCAGCTGGGTGGGCACCGGGACCCAGTACTTC. It encodes CASSWVGTGTQYF. Variable domain in full (rest from reference TRBV5-1 and TRBJ2-5): KAGVTQTPRYLIKTRGQQVTLSCSPISGHRSVSWYQQTPGQGLQFLFEYFSETQRNKGNFPGRFSGRQFSNSRSEMNVSTLELGDSALYLCASSWVGTGTQYFGPGTRLLVL.

This clone was counted only a few times. The chain's CDR3 is CASRPRTDTQYF. The CDR3 DNA reads TGTGCCAGCAGGCCCCGGACAGATACGCAGTATTTT. This chain links TRBV7-2 with TRBJ2-3, with D hard to call. Looked up from germline, CDR1 is SGHTA and CDR2 is FQGNSA. V shed 6 bases and J shed 3 bases, with 7 bases lying between them. CDR3 length: 12 amino acids.

The CDR3, as DNA: TGTGCCAGCATACTGTCGGGACATTCCTACGAGCAGTACTTC. It codes for CASILSGHSYEQYF. J is TRBJ2-7 and V is TRBV6-1; D is possibly TRBD1 (6 bases). The CDR3 extends over 14 amino acids. The ends were cut back, 7 bases at V and 1 base at J, with 14 bases in the middle. Germline V CDR1 and CDR2: MNHNS, SASEGT.

This clone was seen more than once but under ten times. The chain links TRBV6-1 to TRBJ1-5; possible D gene TRBD1, 6 bases. This CDR3 comprises 13 residues. Germline CDR1 reads MNHNS; CDR2 reads SASEGT. Trimming left V 4 bases short and J 5 bases short, with 9 bases between. The CDR3 sequence is CASSATGHQPQHF. The CDR3 DNA reads TGTGCCAGCAGTGCGACAGGTCATCAGCCCCAGCATTTT.

This clone has just a few counts. V usage is TRBV6-1 and J usage is TRBJ2-1, with unresolved D. The V gene lost 7 bases and the J gene lost 3 bases, with 16 bases spanning the gap. The CDR3 is 15 amino acids. Germline CDR1 reads MNHNS; CDR2 reads SASEGT. As DNA, the CDR3 is TGTGCCAGCACACTCGGTCGCGGACGCTACAATGAGCAGTTCTTC. Translated: CASTLGRGRYNEQFF.

The chain is built from TRBV18 and TRBJ1-3, with D possibly being TRBD1 (5 bases). This CDR3 is built from 16 residues. Germline CDR1 is KGHSH and CDR2 is LQKENI. V lost 1 base to trimming and J lost 0 bases, with 10 bases between them. This CDR3 reads CASSPLPGPSGNTIYF. The CDR3 region has the DNA TGTGCCAGCTCACCACTTCCGGGACCCTCTGGAAACACCATATATTTT.

This clone appeared a few times. The chain recombines TRBV5-1 with TRBJ1-2; D might be TRBD1 (6 bases). With 4 bases removed from V and 5 bases from J, the gap between germline ends came to 15 bases. CDR1 and CDR2 (germline): SGHRS, YFSETQ. The CDR3 length is 14 residues. In DNA form, the CDR3 reads TGCGCCAGCAGCGTGGACAGTAGTGGTTATGGCTACACCTTC. Amino acids: CASSVDSSGYGYTF.

This clone was recorded a few times. V usage is TRBV5-4 and J usage is TRBJ2-1, with 10 bases lining up with TRBD2. The CDR3 has 15 amino acids. The V gene end was trimmed by 2 bases and the J gene end by 4 bases; junction bases not matched to a gene: 3. CDR1 and CDR2 (germline): SGHNT, YYREEE (reference sequence). The CDR3 loop reads CASSLEREGYNEQFF. The CDR3 region has the DNA TGTGCCAGCAGCTTAGAGCGGGAGGGATACAATGAGCAGTTCTTC.